These T cell receptor beta chains were read from a single sample in a study of shared clonotypes between healthy human individuals. TCRdb's table, derived via immunoSEQ multiplex PCR, lists solely in-frame clones and lacks some. Of hundreds of thousands of clones detected, 95% to 98% appear once; the ten largest clones hold less than 0.065%. The sample was naive CD4+ T cells sorted from blood. The receptors stem from a woman aged 25 to 39 in good health. Each CDR3 is given without its conserved first and last residue.

TRBV28	16	TRBJ1-1	ASSLISRGRGKFTEAF
TRBV28	12	TRBJ2-7	ASVGLAESYEQY
TRBV10-2	13	TRBJ2-2	ASSTGQGVTGELF
TRBV2	13	TRBJ1-5	ASSERGTGDQPQH
TRBV11-2	16	TRBJ2-7	ASSAATAVLLASYEQY
TRBV9	9	TRBJ1-6	ASSSRRGDY
TRBV27	13	TRBJ2-1	ASSSVLILRNEQF
TRBV6-1	11	TRBJ1-1	ASGTEVHTEAF
TRBV5-1	9	TRBJ1-4	ASSRGEKLF
TRBV19	14	TRBJ1-2	ASSIVGLRANYGYT
TRBV10-3	9	TRBJ1-2	AISDGYGYT
TRBV6-1	12	TRBJ2-3	ASSGTGLTDTQY
TRBV19	18	TRBJ2-4	ASSIPLGTSGSYGKNIQY
TRBV7-2	12	TRBJ2-2	ASSLGFFTGELF
TRBV7-9	16	TRBJ1-3	ASSSRVLGGDSGNTIY
TRBV10-1	13	TRBJ2-7	ASSARTGGSYEQY
TRBV4-1	13	TRBJ2-7	ASSQSVGSPYEQY
TRBV5-1	12	TRBJ2-7	ASSSDLGRGEQY
TRBV28	11	TRBJ1-5	ASSYSMGQPQH
TRBV2	11	TRBJ1-2	ASRGDQHRGYT
TRBV7-9	16	TRBJ2-2	ASSATRQGWADTGELF
TRBV10-3	12	TRBJ1-1	AISESLGGTEAF